This is a list of T cell receptor beta chains from one sample in a study of shared clonotypes between healthy human individuals. Sequencing used immunoSEQ multiplex PCR; TCRdb keeps in-frame clones, though not all of them. The sample has some 2,000,000 clones; about 94% are singletons. The material sequenced was naive CD4+ T cells sorted from blood. These receptors were taken from a man between 18 and 35 years old in good health. Each CDR3 is given with its conserved first and last residue. A D gene is named only where the DNA matches it firmly. The listing skips clone size in some rows; elsewhere it reads once, few, many or a size class.

size	D	J	length	V	DNA	CDR3
-	-	TRBJ1-2	14	TRBV2	TGTGCCAGCAGTGAAATGGGGAACCCTGGCGGCTACACCTTC	CASSEMGNPGGYTF
-	-	TRBJ1-1	14	TRBV5-1	TGCGCCAGCAGCTTGCTGAGACCCTCGACTGAAGCTTTCTTT	CASSLLRPSTEAFF
-	-	TRBJ1-4	15	TRBV7-9	TGTGCCAGCAGGTCACGCGTGGGGGATAATGAAAAACTGTTTTTT	CASRSRVGDNEKLFF
once	TRBD2	TRBJ2-7	14	TRBV7-9	TGTGCCAGCAGCTTGGGGGGGTTAGGCTACGAGCAGTACTTC	CASSLGGLGYEQYF
-	-	TRBJ1-2	11	TRBV6-4	TGTGCCAGCTCGCCCGTCTATGGCTACACCTTC	CASSPVYGYTF
-	-	TRBJ2-6	15	TRBV11-2	TGTGCCAGCAGCTTAGAAGGATCTGGGGCCAACGTCCTGACTTTC	CASSLEGSGANVLTF
-	TRBD1	TRBJ2-3	15	TRBV5-4	TGTGCCAGCAGCCAACAGGGGGTTAGCACAGATACGCAGTATTTT	CASSQQGVSTDTQYF
-	-	TRBJ2-1	12	TRBV2	TGTGCCAGCAGCCAAACTAGCAGTGAGCAGTTCTTC	CASSQTSSEQFF
-	TRBD1	TRBJ1-4	14	TRBV28	TGTGCCAGCAGCGGACAGGGCCTGGGGGAAAAACTGTTTTTT	CASSGQGLGEKLFF
once	-	TRBJ1-4	15	TRBV5-4	TGTGCCAGCAGCGCGACTAAGGCAACTAATGAAAAACTGTTTTTT	CASSATKATNEKLFF
once	-	TRBJ2-1	18	TRBV7-6	TGTGCCAGCAGCACCACCACGAACAGGGTATCAGGATACAATGAGCAGTTCTTC	CASSTTTNRVSGYNEQFF
-	-	TRBJ1-6	17	TRBV4-1	TGCGCCAGCAGCCAAGTAATCGGGCAGGGAGATAATTCACCCCTCCACTTT	CASSQVIGQGDNSPLHF
-	-	TRBJ1-1	14	TRBV6-5	TGTGCCAGCATTGGTCGGCCGGGAAACACTGAAGCTTTCTTT	CASIGRPGNTEAFF
-	-	TRBJ1-1	15	TRBV12-5	TGTGCTAGTGGTTTGGTACAGGCCCCGGGCGCTGAAGCTTTCTTT	CASGLVQAPGAEAFF
-	TRBD2	TRBJ2-5	16	TRBV6-5	TGTGCCAGCAGTTACTCGAGCCTAGCGGGAGAGGAGACCCAGTACTTC	CASSYSSLAGEETQYF
-	TRBD1	TRBJ1-6	16	TRBV30	TGTGCCTGGAGCCTTACCCGGACAGGGAGGAATTCACCCCTCCACTTT	CAWSLTRTGRNSPLHF
-	-	TRBJ1-2	16	TRBV10-2	TGCGCCAGCAGTGATCTCCAGGGACGGAGTATCTATGGCTACACCTTC	CASSDLQGRSIYGYTF
-	-	TRBJ2-5	16	TRBV5-4	TGTGCCAGCAGCTTGGCCTTACCGACAGCCAGGGAGACCCAGTACTTC	CASSLALPTARETQYF